This T cell receptor beta chain was observed in a study of cytomegalovirus exposure and HLA in healthy donors. Whole-study findings and limits: Researchers counted 164 TCR beta chains as cytomegalovirus-associated.

The protocol was immunoSEQ multiplex PCR, while the TCRdb copy is restricted to in-frame clones and leaves out a portion. This repertoire shows about 400,000 clones, about nine tenths found once; its top ten account for under 0.95%. The donors formed part of the roughly 120-subject validation cohort, distinct from the approximately 670-subject first cohort. Details on this clone: As yet, its antigen is unknown.

Germline CDR1 and CDR2: SGDLS and YYNGEE. The CDR3 contains 18 residues. Losses at the gene ends were 4 bases for V and 4 bases for J; bases not matched to a gene: 14. This chain joins TRBV9 and TRBJ2-7, with 13 bases fitting TRBD2. The sequenced material came from PBMCs. The clonotype was recovered from a woman between 18 and 29 years old in good health and CMV-seronegative. DNA for the CDR3: TGTGCCAGCAGCCCCCCTTCTGGACTAGCGGGGGATGCTTACGAGCAGTACTTC. Protein product: CASSPPSGLAGDAYEQYF.